This T cell receptor (beta chain) was captured in a study of shared clonotypes between healthy human individuals. In its sample, this clone was seen once. Trimming cost V 2 bases and J 8 bases, with 10 bases left between them. The V gene's germline CDR1 is MNHEY and CDR2 SMNVEV (reference sequence). The CDR3 runs to 13 residues. Terminally differentiated effector memory CD45RA+ cells were left out of the naive CD8 fraction, which was CD45RO-negative and positively selected for CCR7. This table comes from immunoSEQ multiplex PCR, and its TCRdb copy is limited to in-frame clones, with some not included. The sample has about 600,000 clones; roughly 98% are singletons.

The specimen was naive CD8+ T cells sorted from blood. The receptor was derived from a man younger than 40 in good health. The rearrangement uses TRBV27 and TRBJ1-5; D uncertain. The CDR3 coding sequence is TGTGCCAGCAGTTTAAGAGAAGGAGAGCCCCAGCATTTT. Protein: CASSLREGEPQHF.